Below, 25 T cell receptor beta chains from the same sample are listed, as sequenced in a study of T cells in Graves' hyperthyroidism and ophthalmopathy. RNA transcripts gave rise to amplified TCR beta CDR3 regions. An initial round of RT-PCR targeting the TCR CDR3 relied on the HTBI primer set. TCRdb re-called the multiplex PCR reads with MiXCR, one entry per CDR3 protein. This sample has hundreds of thousands of distinct CDR3 sequences, with approximately 15% found just once. Sequenced sample: blood. These receptors all stem from a woman aged 60 to 75 with Graves' ophthalmopathy.

This clonotype came up a few times. The chain joins TRBV5-4 to TRBJ2-4; 8 bases agree with TRBD1. The V gene end was trimmed by 4 bases and the J gene end by 7 bases; junction bases not matched to a gene: 10. Germline V lookup: CDR1 SGHNT, CDR2 YYREEE (reference sequence). The CDR3 runs to 15 residues. CDR3 residues: CASSSKTGASNIQYF. CDR3 DNA: TGTGCCAGCAGCAGCAAGACAGGGGCGTCGAACATTCAGTACTTC. The full variable domain, in which reference TRBV5-4 and TRBJ2-4 provide the parts outside the CDR3, is ETGVTQSPTHLIKTRGQQVTLRCSSQSGHNTVSWYQQALGQGPQFIFQYYREEENGRGNFPPRFSGLQFPNYSSELNVNALELDDSALYLCASSSKTGASNIQYFGAGTRLSVL.

The chain joins TRBV5-4 to TRBJ2-1; D gene uncertain. The germline V and J ends were trimmed by 4 bases and 5 bases, with 7 bases remaining between them. This CDR3 is 12 amino acids long. Looked up from germline, CDR1 is SGHNT and CDR2 is YYREEE (reference sequence). The CDR3 coding sequence is TGTGCCAGCAGCCATACTAACAATGAGCAGTTCTTC. Residues: CASSHTNNEQFF. The full variable domain, its missing parts supplied by reference TRBV5-4 and TRBJ2-1, is ETGVTQSPTHLIKTRGQQVTLRCSSQSGHNTVSWYQQALGQGPQFIFQYYREEENGRGNFPPRFSGLQFPNYSSELNVNALELDDSALYLCASSHTNNEQFFGPGTRLTVL.

A word on this clonotype: A read error may explain this, as a much larger clone is one base away. This chain's CDR3 is CASSSRNTGNNPPLHF. The CDR3 nucleotides are TGTGCCAGCAGTTCGAGAAATACAGGGAACAATCCACCCCTCCACTTT. The genes are TRBV27 and TRBJ1-6; possible D gene TRBD1, 6 bases. The CDR3 extends over 16 amino acids. The germline V gene encodes CDR1 MNHEY and CDR2 SMNVEV (reference sequence). Trimming pared 4 bases from V and 11 bases from J, leaving 21 bases between.

This clonotype occurred many times. The chain carries TRBV13 and TRBJ2-1, with 10 bases matching TRBD2. The CDR3 has 16 residues. With 3 bases clipped from V and 2 bases from J, the junction kept 4 bases outside the gene matches. Germline CDR1 is PRHDT and CDR2 is FYEKMQ (reference sequence). CDR3: CASSFGLAETYNEQFF. The CDR3 DNA sequence: TGTGCCAGCAGCTTCGGACTAGCGGAGACCTACAATGAGCAGTTCTTC. Based on the CDR3 plus reference TRBV13 and TRBJ2-1, the full variable domain is AAGVIQSPRHLIKEKRETATLKCYPIPRHDTVYWYQQGPGQDPQFLISFYEKMQSDKGSIPDRFSAQQFSDYHSELNMSSLELGDSALYFCASSFGLAETYNEQFFGPGTRLTVL.

This clonotype was picked up many times. The gene calls are TRBV7-9 and TRBJ2-1; 7 nucleotides align to TRBD2. This CDR3 is built from 16 residues. V shed 5 bases and J 4 bases; nucleotides not matched to a gene: 11. Germline loops: CDR1 SEHNR, CDR2 FQNEAQ (reference sequence). The CDR3 coding sequence is TGTGCCAGCAGCCCCCCCGGACTAGAGGGGTACAATGAGCAGTTCTTC. Translating gives CASSPPGLEGYNEQFF.

This clonotype was seen a few times. The J gene is TRBJ2-5, the V gene TRBV5-1; no clear D. The CDR3 is 14 residues long. Germline values: CDR1 SGHRS, CDR2 YFSETQ. The V end was cut by 2 bases, the J end by 3 bases, with 11 bases between. CDR3 in DNA: TGCGCCAGCAGCTTTGGGTCTAGGAAAGAGACCCAGTACTTC. Its protein product is CASSFGSRKETQYF.

This rearrangement joins TRBV12-3 or TRBV12-4 to TRBJ1-3; perhaps TRBD1 as D (5 bases). This CDR3 comprises 14 residues. V gave up 6 bases and J gave up 1 base, with 10 bases separating them. The CDR3 DNA sequence: TGTGCCAGCAGAATCAGGGTTTCTGGAAACACCATATATTTT. Its translation is CASRIRVSGNTIYF.

V and J are TRBV24-1 and TRBJ1-2; D not resolved. This CDR3 spans 14 amino acids. Germline V gives CDR1 KGHDR, CDR2 SFDVKD. Trimming cost V 3 bases and J 0 bases, with 7 bases left between them. Here the CDR3 reads CATSDQTANYGYTF. As DNA, the CDR3 is TGTGCCACCAGTGATCAGACCGCTAACTATGGCTACACCTTC.

This clonotype was observed at least ten times. The V and J genes are TRBV12-5 and TRBJ1-2; the D is unclear. The germline gives CDR1 LGHNT, CDR2 FRNRAP. The CDR3 spans 13 residues. V gave up 0 bases and J gave up 6 bases, with 8 bases separating them. CDR3 bases: TGTGCTAGTGGTTTGGTAGCGCGGGATGGCTACACCTTC. Protein product: CASGLVARDGYTF.

The genes are TRBV7-8 and TRBJ1-1, with D perhaps TRBD1 (6 bases). The CDR3 is 15 residues long. Germline CDR1 is SGHVS and CDR2 is FQNEAQ. Trimming removed 2 bases from V and 1 base from J, with 11 bases in between. The CDR3 spells CASSLTLGQNTEAFF. The CDR3 nucleotides are TGTGCCAGCAGCTTAACCCTGGGACAGAACACTGAAGCTTTCTTT.

This clonotype was counted ten times or more. The chain couples TRBV19 to TRBJ1-1; D is ambiguous. Deletions cut 1 base from V and 1 base from J, with 7 bases between. The CDR3 is 14 residues long. Per germline, CDR1 LNHDA and CDR2 SQIVND (reference sequence). The CDR3 spells CASSIGHWNTEAFF. CDR3 bases: TGTGCCAGTAGTATAGGACATTGGAACACTGAAGCTTTCTTT.

This clonotype appeared many times. The chain is built from TRBV29-1 and TRBJ2-5, with 9 bases matching TRBD1. The CDR3 has 13 residues. The germline V gene encodes CDR1 SQVTM and CDR2 ANQGSEA. The trim removed 6 bases at V and 4 bases at J, leaving 6 bases unmatched. The CDR3 here is CSVDLTGGETQYF. DNA for the CDR3: TGCAGCGTGGATTTGACAGGGGGAGAGACCCAGTACTTC.

This clonotype was found many times. The chain joins TRBV11-3 to TRBJ1-2; D remains unclear. Per germline, CDR1 SGHNT and CDR2 YENEEA. The CDR3 is 14 amino acids. Trimming removed 4 bases at V and 0 bases at J, with 9 bases between. CDR3 DNA sequence: TGTGCCAGCAGCTCTATTTTCGCTAACTATGGCTACACCTTC. The encoded protein is CASSSIFANYGYTF.

In its sample, this clonotype was seen many times. The rearrangement uses TRBV20-1 and TRBJ2-7; 11 bases line up with TRBD2. The junction had 8 bases not matched to a gene; V was cut back by 2 bases and J by 2 bases. Germline V gene lookup returns CDR1 DFQATT and CDR2 SNEGSKA (reference sequence). The CDR3 loop spans 16 amino acids. The CDR3 loop is CSARLIAGGPAYEQYF. CDR3 bases: TGCAGTGCTAGACTAATAGCGGGAGGGCCCGCCTACGAGCAGTACTTC.

The gene calls are TRBV19 and TRBJ2-6, with D possibly being TRBD2 (6 bases). CDR1 LNHDA and CDR2 SQIVND come from the germline V gene (reference sequence). This CDR3 spans 16 amino acids. Trimming pared 4 bases from V and 0 bases from J, leaving 10 bases between. The DNA for the CDR3 is TGTGCCAGTAGTACCCGGGACTTCTCTGGGGCCAACGTCCTGACTTTC. Amino acids: CASSTRDFSGANVLTF.

The chain joins TRBV25-1 to TRBJ2-5; 9 bases match TRBD1. This CDR3 spans 16 amino acids. CDR1 is MGHDK and CDR2 is SYGVNS in the germline V gene. V lost 1 base and J lost 5; bases outside the gene matches: 8. DNA of the CDR3: TGTGCCAGCAGTGAATTGGGACAGGGACCAACCGAGACCCAGTACTTC. Translating it yields CASSELGQGPTETQYF. The full variable domain, in which reference TRBV25-1 and TRBJ2-5 provide the parts outside the CDR3, is EADIYQTPRYLVIGTGKKITLECSQTMGHDKMYWYQQDPGMELHLIHYSYGVNSTEKGDLSSESTVSRIRTEHFPLTLESARPSHTSQYLCASSELGQGPTETQYFGPGTRLLVL.

This clonotype was counted ten times or more. The rearrangement uses TRBV5-1 and TRBJ1-1; TRBD1 matches at 9 bases. CDR3 length: 14 residues. Germline loops: CDR1 SGHRS, CDR2 YFSETQ. V shed 4 bases, J shed 4 bases, and the junction held 5 bases outside the gene matches. The CDR3 reads CASSPQGAGTEAFF. The CDR3 DNA reads TGCGCCAGCAGCCCACAGGGGGCAGGCACTGAAGCTTTCTTT.

This clonotype was counted ten times or more. The chain employs TRBV12-3 or TRBV12-4 and TRBJ2-1, with D perhaps matching TRBD2 (7 bases). V was pared by 7 bases and J by 7 bases, with 23 bases between. The CDR3 sequence is 16 residues long. CDR3 residues: CASTLPDWGGANEQFF. The CDR3 DNA reads as TGTGCCAGCACCCTCCCCGACTGGGGGGGGGCAAATGAGCAGTTCTTC.

At least ten counts were recorded for this clonotype. The chain joins TRBV20-1 to TRBJ2-7; 11 nucleotides line up with TRBD1. Trimming took 6 bases from V and 5 from J; bases not matched to a gene: 9. Germline assignment: CDR1 DFQATT and CDR2 SNEGSKA (reference sequence). The length of the CDR3 is 14 residues. CDR3 region: CSARGQGASNEQYF. CDR3 nucleotide sequence: TGCAGTGCCCGCGGACAGGGGGCCAGTAACGAGCAGTACTTC.

This clonotype occurred many times. The chain carries TRBV7-6 and TRBJ2-3, with TRBD2 matching 8 bases. Germline trimming cut 5 bases from V and 0 bases from J; bases unmatched to any gene: 7. Germline V lookup: CDR1 SGHVS, CDR2 FNYEAQ. The CDR3 covers 16 residues. Written as DNA, the CDR3 is TGTGCCAGCAGCCTCTCTCTAGCGGGTAGCACAGATACGCAGTATTTT. It codes for CASSLSLAGSTDTQYF.

This clonotype was detected ten times or more. The V gene is TRBV5-1, the J gene TRBJ2-1; D may correspond to TRBD1 or TRBD2 (5 bases each). V was shortened by 3 bases and J by 2 bases, with 12 bases between the two germline ends. Germline-derived CDR1 and CDR2 are SGHRS and YFSETQ. CDR3 length: 15 amino acids. DNA of the CDR3: TGCGCCAGCAGCTGGGACCGTGCGGCCTACAATGAGCAGTTCTTC. This encodes CASSWDRAAYNEQFF. Complete variable domain (other parts from reference TRBV5-1 and TRBJ2-1): KAGVTQTPRYLIKTRGQQVTLSCSPISGHRSVSWYQQTPGQGLQFLFEYFSETQRNKGNFPGRFSGRQFSNSRSEMNVSTLELGDSALYLCASSWDRAAYNEQFFGPGTRLTVL.

This clonotype was detected ten times or more. The gene calls are TRBV15 and TRBJ2-7; D gene ambiguous. CDR3 length: 14 residues. Germline-derived CDR1 and CDR2 are LNHNV and YYDKDF (reference sequence). The V gene lost 1 base and the J gene lost 7 bases, with 14 bases spanning the gap. In DNA, the CDR3 is TGTGCCACCAGCAGAGTTGTGGACGGTCGAGAGCAGTACTTC. Its protein product is CATSRVVDGREQYF. The full variable domain, its missing parts supplied by reference TRBV15 and TRBJ2-7, is DAMVIQNPRYQVTQFGKPVTLSCSQTLNHNVMYWYQQKSSQAPKLLFHYYDKDFNNEADTPDNFQSRRPNTSFCFLDIRSPGLGDTAMYLCATSRVVDGREQYFGPGTRLTVT.

The CDR3 reads CAWSVRDRLEQFF. The CDR3 DNA sequence: TGTGCCTGGAGTGTCAGGGACAGGTTAGAGCAGTTCTTC. The chain uses TRBV30 and TRBJ2-1; 8 bases map to TRBD1. This CDR3 has 13 residues. V lost 0 bases to trimming and J lost 10 bases; unmatched junction nucleotides: 5. CDR1 GTSNPN and CDR2 SVGIG come from the germline V gene (reference sequence). Full variable domain (outside the CDR3, taken from reference TRBV30 and TRBJ2-1): SQTIHQWPATLVQPVGSPLSLECTVEGTSNPNLYWYRQAAGRGLQLLFYSVGIGQISSEVPQNLSASRPQDRQFILSSKKLLLSDSGFYLCAWSVRDRLEQFFGPGTRLTVL.

The V call is TRBV20-1, the J call TRBJ2-4; D uncertain. CDR3 length: 16 residues. The V end lost 0 bases, the J end lost 0 bases, and 12 bases lay between the germline ends. CDR1 and CDR2 from the germline V gene are DFQATT and SNEGSKA (reference sequence). The CDR3 region has the DNA TGCAGTGCTAGAGATCCGCTGGATCTAGCCAAAAACATTCAGTACTTC. Amino acid sequence: CSARDPLDLAKNIQYF.

The chain has TRBV2 and TRBJ1-2; D possibly corresponds to TRBD1 (6 bases). In germline, CDR1 is SNHLY, CDR2 FYNNEI. The CDR3 loop spans 13 amino acids. V lost 8 bases, J lost 7 bases, and 17 bases lay in between. The CDR3 is CASYRDTGGGYTF. In DNA, the CDR3 is TGTGCCAGCTACCGGGACACCGGGGGTGGCTACACCTTC.